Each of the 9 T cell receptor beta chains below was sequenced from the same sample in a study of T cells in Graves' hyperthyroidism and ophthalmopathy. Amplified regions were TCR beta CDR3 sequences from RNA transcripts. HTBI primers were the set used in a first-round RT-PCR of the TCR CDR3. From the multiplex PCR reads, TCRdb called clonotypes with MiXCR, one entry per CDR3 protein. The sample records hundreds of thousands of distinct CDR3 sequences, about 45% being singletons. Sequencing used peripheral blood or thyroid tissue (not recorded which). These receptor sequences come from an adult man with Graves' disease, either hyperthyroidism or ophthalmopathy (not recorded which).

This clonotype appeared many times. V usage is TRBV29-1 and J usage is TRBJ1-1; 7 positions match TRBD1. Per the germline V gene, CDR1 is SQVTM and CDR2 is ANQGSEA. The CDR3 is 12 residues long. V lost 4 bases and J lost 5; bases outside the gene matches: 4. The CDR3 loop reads CSVVTGLTEAFF. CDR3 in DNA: TGCAGCGTTGTGACAGGGTTGACTGAAGCTTTCTTT.

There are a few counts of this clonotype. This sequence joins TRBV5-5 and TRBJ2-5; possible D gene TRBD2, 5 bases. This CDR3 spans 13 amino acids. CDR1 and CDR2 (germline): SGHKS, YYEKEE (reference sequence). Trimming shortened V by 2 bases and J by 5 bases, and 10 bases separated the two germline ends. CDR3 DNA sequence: TGTGCCAGCAGCTTTTGGGGAGTCGAGACCCAGTACTTC. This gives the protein CASSFWGVETQYF.

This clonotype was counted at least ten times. For the CDR3, the DNA is TGTGCCACCAGTGAACCGGGGGGGAATGTGGGCCAAGAGACCCAGTACTTC. Protein product: CATSEPGGNVGQETQYF. The rearrangement links TRBV24-1 to TRBJ2-5, with 8 bases aligning to TRBD2. With 4 bases clipped from V and 1 base from J, the junction kept 10 bases outside the gene matches. The CDR3 is 17 residues long. Germline V CDR1 and CDR2: KGHDR, SFDVKD.

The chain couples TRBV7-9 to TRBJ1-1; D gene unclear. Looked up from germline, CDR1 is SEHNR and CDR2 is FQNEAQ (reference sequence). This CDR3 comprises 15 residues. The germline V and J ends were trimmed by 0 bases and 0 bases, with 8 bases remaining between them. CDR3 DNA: TGTGCCAGCAGCTTAGCTGGCCAGGTGAACACTGAAGCTTTCTTT. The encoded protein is CASSLAGQVNTEAFF.

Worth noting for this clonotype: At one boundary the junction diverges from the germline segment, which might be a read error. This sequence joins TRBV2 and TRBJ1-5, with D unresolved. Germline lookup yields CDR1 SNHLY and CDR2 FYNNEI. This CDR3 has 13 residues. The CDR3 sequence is CSASVGKGQPQHF. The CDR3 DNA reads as TGCAGTGCTAGTGTCGGGAAGGGACAGCCCCAGCATTTT.

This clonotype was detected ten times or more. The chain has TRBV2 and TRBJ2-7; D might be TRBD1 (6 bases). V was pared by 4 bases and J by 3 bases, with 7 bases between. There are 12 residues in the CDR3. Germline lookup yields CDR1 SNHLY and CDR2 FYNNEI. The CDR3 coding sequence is TGTGCCAGCAGTGTAGGGGGCTACGAGCAGTACTTC. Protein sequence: CASSVGGYEQYF.

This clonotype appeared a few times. CDR3 sequence: CASRFRDRIYGYTF. For the CDR3, the DNA is TGTGCCAGCAGATTCAGGGACCGGATCTATGGCTACACCTTC. The gene calls are TRBV7-9 and TRBJ1-2; tentative D call: TRBD1 (5 bases). The CDR3 is 14 residues long. V was trimmed by 6 bases and J by 4 bases, leaving 15 bases between them. Germline lookup yields CDR1 SEHNR and CDR2 FQNEAQ (reference sequence).

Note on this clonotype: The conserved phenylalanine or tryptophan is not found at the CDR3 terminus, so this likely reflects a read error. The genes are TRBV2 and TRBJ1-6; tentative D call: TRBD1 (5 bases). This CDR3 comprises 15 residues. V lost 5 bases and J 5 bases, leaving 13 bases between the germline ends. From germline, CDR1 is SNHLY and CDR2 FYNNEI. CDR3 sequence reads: CASSSGRRNNSPLHL. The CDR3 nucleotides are TGTGCCAGCAGTTCGGGACGGAGGAATAATTCACCCCTCCACCTT.

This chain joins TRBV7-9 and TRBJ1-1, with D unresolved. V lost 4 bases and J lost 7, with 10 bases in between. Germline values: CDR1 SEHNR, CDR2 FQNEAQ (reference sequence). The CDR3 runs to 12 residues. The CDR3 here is CASSSGYFEAFF. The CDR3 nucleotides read TGTGCCAGCAGCTCCGGGTATTTTGAAGCTTTCTTT.